Following are 24 T cell receptor beta chains from one sample sequenced in a study of cytomegalovirus exposure and HLA in healthy donors. The PCR used 60 Vbeta and 13 Jbeta primers. Clones were read by immunoSEQ multiplex PCR, and TCRdb kept only the in-frame ones, dropping some. The sample comprises roughly 220,000 clones, 70% to 85% of which are singletons, and around 1.7% rests with the top ten. Sequencing input: PBMCs. These receptors were obtained from a man in his forties or fifties in good health and CMV-seronegative.

This clone was counted a few times. The V call is TRBV18, the J call TRBJ1-1; 7 positions match TRBD1. V shed 5 bases, J shed 2 bases, and the junction held 5 bases outside the gene matches. Germline values: CDR1 KGHSH, CDR2 LQKENI. CDR3 length: 14 amino acids. CDR3 sequence: CASSEDRVNTEAFF. The CDR3 DNA sequence: TGTGCCAGCTCAGAAGACAGGGTAAACACTGAAGCTTTCTTT. Looking up the rest from reference TRBV18 and TRBJ1-1 gives the full variable domain: NAGVMQNPRHLVRRRGQEARLRCSPMKGHSHVYWYRQLPEEGLKFMVYLQKENIIDESGMPKERFSAEFPKEGPSILRIQQVVRGDSAAYFCASSEDRVNTEAFFGQGTRLTVV.

This clone was recorded a few times. The rearrangement joins TRBV5-1 to TRBJ2-2; 7 bases agree with TRBD1. The V gene end was trimmed by 7 bases and the J gene end by 5 bases; junction bases not matched to a gene: 14. The germline V gene has CDR1 SGHRS and CDR2 YFSETQ. The CDR3 extends over 16 amino acids. As DNA, the CDR3 is TGCGCCAGCGCCCAGCAGCCGACAGGGAGTACCGGGGAGCTGTTTTTT. It specifies CASAQQPTGSTGELFF.

V usage is TRBV28 and J usage is TRBJ2-7; the D is unclear. V shed 5 bases and J shed 0 bases, with 8 bases lying between them. The germline V gene has CDR1 MDHEN and CDR2 SYDVKM. The CDR3 is 13 residues long. In nucleotides, the CDR3 is TGTGCCAGCAGTAACAGCAACTCCTACGAGCAGTACTTC. It specifies CASSNSNSYEQYF.

This sequence joins TRBV14 and TRBJ2-7; 9 bases agree with TRBD1. The CDR3 runs 16 residues. The V and J ends lost 4 bases and 0 bases, in that order; junction bases with no gene match: 7. CDR1 is SGHDN, CDR2 FVKESK, per germline. For the CDR3, the DNA is TGTGCCAGCAGCCGTCCCGGGACAGGGAACTCCTACGAGCAGTACTTC. Amino acid sequence: CASSRPGTGNSYEQYF.

CDR3 protein: CASSPSIASSYEQYF. The CDR3, as DNA: TGTGCCAGCAGCCCCAGCATAGCGAGCTCCTACGAGCAGTACTTC. The gene calls are TRBV5-8 and TRBJ2-7, with D maybe TRBD2 (5 bases). The CDR3 loop spans 15 amino acids. Germline V gene sequence: CDR1 SGHTS, CDR2 YDEGEE. Trimming removed 4 bases at V and 0 bases at J, with 14 bases between.

This clone occurred once. The chain has TRBV4-1 and TRBJ2-3; TRBD2 is a possible D gene (5 bases). The CDR3 loop spans 17 amino acids. V lost 0 bases and J 1 base, leaving 14 bases between the germline ends. The germline V gene has CDR1 MGHRA and CDR2 YSYEKL. CDR3 loop: CASSQERAVAGTDTQYF. The CDR3 DNA follows: TGCGCCAGCAGCCAAGAGAGAGCGGTGGCGGGCACAGATACGCAGTATTTT.

The rearrangement links TRBV7-9 to TRBJ1-2; unclear D gene. The CDR3 is 14 amino acids. The V gene lost 1 base and the J gene lost 0 bases, with 6 bases spanning the gap. Germline V gives CDR1 SEHNR, CDR2 FQNEAQ (reference sequence). The CDR3 nucleotides read TGTGCCAGCAGCTTAGTTGGAGCTAACTATGGCTACACCTTC. It is translated as CASSLVGANYGYTF.

The table lists this clone with a few counts. V and J are TRBV5-1 and TRBJ2-7, with 10 bases identical to TRBD2. Germline values: CDR1 SGHRS, CDR2 YFSETQ. J lost 5 bases, V lost 0 bases, and 8 bases had no gene match. This CDR3 spans 16 amino acids. The CDR3 region is CASSLVSGRAVHEQYF. The CDR3 DNA follows: TGCGCCAGCAGCTTGGTAAGCGGGAGGGCCGTCCACGAGCAGTACTTC.

This clone was seen once. V and J are TRBV7-3 and TRBJ1-1; D may be TRBD1 (6 bases). Germline CDR1 is SGHTA and CDR2 is FQGTGA. This CDR3 contains 15 residues. Trimming took off 5 bases at V and 3 bases at J, with 16 bases between the two ends. The CDR3 nucleotides read TGTGCCAGCAGCCCCCCTTCTCAGGGGTACACTGAAGCTTTCTTT. Translated, it gives CASSPPSQGYTEAFF.

This chain links TRBV5-1 with TRBJ2-5, with TRBD2 as a possible D gene (6 bases). The CDR3 covers 15 residues. Trimming stripped 4 bases from V and 6 bases from J, with 19 bases between. Germline loops: CDR1 SGHRS, CDR2 YFSETQ. The CDR3 region is CASSPGGGTIKTQYF. The CDR3 DNA sequence: TGCGCCAGCAGCCCCGGTGGAGGGACGATTAAGACCCAGTACTTC. Full variable domain (outside the CDR3, taken from reference TRBV5-1 and TRBJ2-5): KAGVTQTPRYLIKTRGQQVTLSCSPISGHRSVSWYQQTPGQGLQFLFEYFSETQRNKGNFPGRFSGRQFSNSRSEMNVSTLELGDSALYLCASSPGGGTIKTQYFGPGTRLLVL.

The chain links TRBV6-5 to TRBJ2-7; D call uncertain. The germline V and J ends were trimmed by 7 bases and 6 bases, with 10 bases remaining between them. The CDR3 totals 11 residues. The germline gives CDR1 MNHEY, CDR2 SVGAGI. The CDR3 region has the DNA TGTGCCAGCATGATTTCGGGCGAGCAGTACTTC. It yields the protein CASMISGEQYF.

The chain uses TRBV9 and TRBJ1-2; no definite D call. Trimming took off 0 bases at V and 1 base at J, with 4 bases between the two ends. The CDR3 runs to 13 residues. The germline gives CDR1 SGDLS, CDR2 YYNGEE. The CDR3 DNA sequence: TGTGCCAGCAGCGTAGGAGTTAACTATGGCTACACCTTC. Translated: CASSVGVNYGYTF.

The V gene is TRBV27, the J gene TRBJ2-7; 9 nucleotides align to TRBD2. Germline CDR1 reads MNHEY; CDR2 reads SMNVEV (reference sequence). The CDR3 length is 15 residues. The J segment lost 1 base and the V segment lost 0 bases, leaving 1 base of the junction unmatched. The CDR3 DNA is TGTGCCAGCAGTTTATCCAGCGGGGGGTCCTACGAGCAGTACTTC. Translated: CASSLSSGGSYEQYF.

This chain links TRBV7-2 with TRBJ2-3; 7 nucleotides line up with TRBD2. The CDR3 loop spans 16 amino acids. Germline CDR1 reads SGHTA; CDR2 reads FQGNSA. V was pared by 0 bases and J by 1 base, with 4 bases of the junction left unmatched. For the CDR3, the DNA is TGTGCCAGCAGCTTAGCGGGCGGGAGTGGCACAGATACGCAGTATTTT. It codes for CASSLAGGSGTDTQYF.

This chain uses TRBV6-5 with TRBJ2-5, with unresolved D. CDR1 is MNHEY and CDR2 is SVGAGI in the germline V gene. The germline V and J ends were trimmed by 0 bases and 5 bases, with 10 bases remaining between them. The CDR3 contains 14 residues. CDR3 coding DNA: TGTGCCAGCAGTTACTCCACCCTTCGGGAGACCCAGTACTTC. It specifies CASSYSTLRETQYF.

This chain uses TRBV19 with TRBJ1-5; 9 bases fit TRBD1. Germline V gene sequence: CDR1 LNHDA, CDR2 SQIVND (reference sequence). Trimming at V came to 5 bases and at J to 6 bases, leaving 8 bases not matched to a gene. This CDR3 spans 15 amino acids. The CDR3 reads CASSPGTGTGQPQHF. In DNA form, the CDR3 reads TGTGCCAGTAGTCCCGGGACAGGGACCGGTCAGCCCCAGCATTTT. The whole variable domain, filled in from reference TRBV19 and TRBJ1-5, reads DGGITQSPKYLFRKEGQNVTLSCEQNLNHDAMYWYRQDPGQGLRLIYYSQIVNDFQKGDIAEGYSVSREKKESFPLTVTSAQKNPTAFYLCASSPGTGTGQPQHFGDGTRLSIL.

V usage is TRBV4-2 and J usage is TRBJ2-3; 11 positions match TRBD2. V was pared by 5 bases and J by 4 bases, with 8 bases of the junction left unmatched. Germline assignment: CDR1 LGHNA and CDR2 YNFKEQ. CDR3 length: 16 amino acids. CDR3 amino acids: CASSGWTSGSSDTQYF. The CDR3 DNA reads as TGTGCCAGCAGCGGTTGGACTAGCGGGTCTTCAGATACGCAGTATTTT.

The J gene is TRBJ2-7, the V gene TRBV7-9; 8 bases fit TRBD2. Germline V gene sequence: CDR1 SEHNR, CDR2 FQNEAQ (reference sequence). V was clipped by 4 bases and J by 0 bases; unmatched bases: 5. The CDR3 contains 15 residues. CDR3 in DNA: TGTGCCAGCAGCTGGGGGAGCGGGAGCTCCTACGAGCAGTACTTC. Translating it yields CASSWGSGSSYEQYF.

The V call is TRBV30, the J call TRBJ2-3; 11 bases are a match to TRBD2. The CDR3 sequence is 15 residues long. V shed 4 bases, J shed 5 bases, and the junction held 8 bases outside the gene matches. Germline CDR1 is GTSNPN and CDR2 is SVGIG (reference sequence). The CDR3 is CAWTLAGVGGDTQYF. CDR3 DNA sequence: TGTGCCTGGACACTAGCGGGAGTCGGGGGAGATACGCAGTATTTT.

For this clone: The junction departs from germline at one end; a sequencing error may be responsible. This sample includes further DNA sequences coding for the same CDR3. V usage is TRBV2 and J usage is TRBJ1-1; 7 positions match TRBD1. Germline assignment: CDR1 SNHLY and CDR2 FYNNEI. The CDR3 is 14 amino acids. The CDR3 coding sequence is TGTGCCAGTAGTGAAAGAACAGGGGACACTGAAGCTTTCTTT. Its translation is CASSERTGDTEAFF.

V gene TRBV6-1 combines with J gene TRBJ1-5; TRBD1 matches 7 bases. With 8 bases clipped from V and 5 bases from J, the junction kept 12 bases outside the gene matches. CDR1 and CDR2 from the germline V gene are MNHNS and SASEGT. The CDR3 extends over 15 amino acids. CDR3 DNA sequence: TGTGCCAGCCGTCTTCTCGACAGGGCAGATCAGCCCCAGCATTTT. Amino acids: CASRLLDRADQPQHF.

The chain combines TRBV5-1 with TRBJ2-5; TRBD2 aligns across 8 bases. This CDR3 is 14 amino acids long. The J segment lost 5 bases and the V segment lost 4 bases, leaving 7 bases of the junction unmatched. Germline CDR1 is SGHRS and CDR2 is YFSETQ. The CDR3 DNA reads as TGCGCCAGCAGCCCTACTAGCGGAGGGGAGACCCAGTACTTC. It translates to CASSPTSGGETQYF.

This rearrangement joins TRBV5-1 to TRBJ2-7; a weak D match, TRBD2 (6 bases). The CDR3 totals 15 residues. CDR1 SGHRS and CDR2 YFSETQ come from the germline V gene. Trimming removed 2 bases from V and 5 bases from J, with 17 bases in between. CDR3 DNA sequence: TGCGCCAGCAGCTTTTCCGGGACTTACGGCGACGAGCAGTACTTC. As protein: CASSFSGTYGDEQYF.

The chain joins TRBV15 to TRBJ2-3, with no clear D. V was clipped by 4 bases and J by 4 bases, with 12 bases between them. The CDR3 extends over 14 amino acids. CDR1 is LNHNV, CDR2 YYDKDF, per germline (reference sequence). The CDR3, as DNA: TGTGCCACCAGCAACAGATTGGGTCCAGATACGCAGTATTTT. Its protein is CATSNRLGPDTQYF.